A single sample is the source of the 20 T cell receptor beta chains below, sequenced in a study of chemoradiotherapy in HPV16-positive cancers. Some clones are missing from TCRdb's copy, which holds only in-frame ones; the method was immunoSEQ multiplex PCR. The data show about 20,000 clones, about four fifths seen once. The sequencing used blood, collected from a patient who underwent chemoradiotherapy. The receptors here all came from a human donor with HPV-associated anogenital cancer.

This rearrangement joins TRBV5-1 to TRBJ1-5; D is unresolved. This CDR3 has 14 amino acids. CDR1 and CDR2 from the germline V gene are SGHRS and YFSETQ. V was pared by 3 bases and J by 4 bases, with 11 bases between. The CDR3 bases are TGCGCCAGCAGCTCGGACGGACTGAATCAGCCCCAGCATTTT. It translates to CASSSDGLNQPQHF.

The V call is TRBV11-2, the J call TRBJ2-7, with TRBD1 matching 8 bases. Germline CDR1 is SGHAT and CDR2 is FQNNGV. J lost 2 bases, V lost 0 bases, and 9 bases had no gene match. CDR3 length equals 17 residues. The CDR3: CASSLDRLDRVPYEQYF. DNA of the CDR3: TGTGCCAGCAGCTTAGATCGGCTGGACAGGGTTCCCTACGAGCAGTACTTC.

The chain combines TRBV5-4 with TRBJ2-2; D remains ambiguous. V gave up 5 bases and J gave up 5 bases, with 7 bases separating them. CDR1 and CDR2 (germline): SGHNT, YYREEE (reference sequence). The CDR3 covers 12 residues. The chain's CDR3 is CASSNQTGELFF. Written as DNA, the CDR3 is TGTGCCAGCAGTAACCAAACCGGGGAGCTGTTTTTT. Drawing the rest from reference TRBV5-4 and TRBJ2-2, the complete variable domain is ETGVTQSPTHLIKTRGQQVTLRCSSQSGHNTVSWYQQALGQGPQFIFQYYREEENGRGNFPPRFSGLQFPNYSSELNVNALELDDSALYLCASSNQTGELFFGEGSRLTVL.

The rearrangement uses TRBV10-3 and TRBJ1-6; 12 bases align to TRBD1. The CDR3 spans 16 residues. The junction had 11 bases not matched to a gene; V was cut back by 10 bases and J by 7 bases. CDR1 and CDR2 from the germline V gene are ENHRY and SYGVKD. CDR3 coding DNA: TGTGCCAGCTCACCGGGACAGGGGGCTCAAAATTCACCCCTCCACTTT. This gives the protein CASSPGQGAQNSPLHF.

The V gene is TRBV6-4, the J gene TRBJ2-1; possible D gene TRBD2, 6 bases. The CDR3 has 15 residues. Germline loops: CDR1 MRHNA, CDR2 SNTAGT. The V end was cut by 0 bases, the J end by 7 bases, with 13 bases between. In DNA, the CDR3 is TGTGCCAGCAGTGACTCGAATGCGGGGTCGAATGAGCAGTTCTTC. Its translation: CASSDSNAGSNEQFF.

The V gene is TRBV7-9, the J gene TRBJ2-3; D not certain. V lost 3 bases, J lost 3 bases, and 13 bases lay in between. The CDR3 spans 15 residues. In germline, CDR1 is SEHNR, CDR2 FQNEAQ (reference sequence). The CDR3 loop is CASSLLGPFTDTQYF. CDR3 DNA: TGTGCCAGCAGCTTGCTAGGTCCTTTTACAGATACGCAGTATTTT.

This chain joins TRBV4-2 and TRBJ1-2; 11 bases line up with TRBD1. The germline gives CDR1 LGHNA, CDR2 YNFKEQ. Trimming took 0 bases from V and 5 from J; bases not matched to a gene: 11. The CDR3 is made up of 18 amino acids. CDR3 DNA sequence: TGTGCCAGCAGCCAAGACCCGAGCGGACAGGGGGCTGCGTATGGCTACACCTTC. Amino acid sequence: CASSQDPSGQGAAYGYTF.

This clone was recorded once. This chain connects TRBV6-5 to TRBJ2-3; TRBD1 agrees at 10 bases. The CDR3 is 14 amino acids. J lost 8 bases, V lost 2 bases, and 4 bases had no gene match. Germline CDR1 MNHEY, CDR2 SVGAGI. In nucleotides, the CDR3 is TGTGCCAGCAGTTACGAGACAGGGGGCTTTACGCAGTATTTT. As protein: CASSYETGGFTQYF.

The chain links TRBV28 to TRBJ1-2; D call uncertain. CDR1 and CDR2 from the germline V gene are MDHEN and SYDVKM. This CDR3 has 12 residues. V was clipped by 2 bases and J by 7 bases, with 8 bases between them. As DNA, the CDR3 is TGTGCCAGCAGTTTAAACACGGGTGGCTACACCTTC. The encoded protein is CASSLNTGGYTF.

Here the CDR3 reads CASSLGTGLPGGYTF. The CDR3 DNA follows: TGTGCCAGCAGCCTCGGGACAGGCCTTCCTGGGGGCTACACCTTC. V usage is TRBV11-1 and J usage is TRBJ1-2; TRBD1 aligns across 8 bases. V trimming: 5 bases; J trimming: 8 bases; junction bases outside the gene matches: 13. This CDR3 contains 15 residues. Germline CDR1 SGHAT, CDR2 FQDESV (reference sequence). Full variable domain (rest looked up from reference TRBV11-1 and TRBJ1-2): EAEVAQSPRYKITEKSQAVAFWCDPISGHATLYWYRQILGQGPELLVQFQDESVVDDSQLPKDRFSAERLKGVDSTLKIQPAELGDSAMYLCASSLGTGLPGGYTFGSGTRLTVV.

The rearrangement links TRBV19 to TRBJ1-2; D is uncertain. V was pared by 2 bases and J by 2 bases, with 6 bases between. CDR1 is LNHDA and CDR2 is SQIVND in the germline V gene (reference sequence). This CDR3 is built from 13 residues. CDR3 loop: CASSILVNYGYTF. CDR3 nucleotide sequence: TGTGCCAGTAGTATACTGGTAAACTATGGCTACACCTTC.

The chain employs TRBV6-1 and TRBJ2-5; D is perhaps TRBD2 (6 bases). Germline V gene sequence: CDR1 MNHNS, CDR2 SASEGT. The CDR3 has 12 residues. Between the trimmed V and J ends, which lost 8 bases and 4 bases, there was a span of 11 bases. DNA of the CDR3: TGTGCCAGCGGGACTTCGGGAGAGACCCAGTACTTC. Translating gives CASGTSGETQYF.

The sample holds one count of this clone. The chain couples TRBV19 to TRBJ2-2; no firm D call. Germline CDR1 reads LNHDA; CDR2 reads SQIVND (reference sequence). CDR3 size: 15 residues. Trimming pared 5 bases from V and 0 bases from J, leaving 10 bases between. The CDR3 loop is CASSDAPANTGELFF. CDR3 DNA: TGTGCCAGTAGTGACGCGCCCGCGAACACCGGGGAGCTGTTTTTT.

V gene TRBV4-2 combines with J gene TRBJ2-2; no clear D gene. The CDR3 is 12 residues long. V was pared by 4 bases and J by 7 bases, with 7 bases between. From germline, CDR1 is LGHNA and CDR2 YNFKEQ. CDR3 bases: TGTGCCAGCAGCCTCTTACTCGGGGAGCTGTTTTTT. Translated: CASSLLLGELFF.

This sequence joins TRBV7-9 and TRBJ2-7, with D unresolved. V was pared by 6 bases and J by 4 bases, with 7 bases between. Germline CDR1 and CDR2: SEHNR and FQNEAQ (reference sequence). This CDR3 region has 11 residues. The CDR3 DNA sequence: TGTGCCAGCAGAGCCGGATACGAGCAGTACTTC. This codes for CASRAGYEQYF.

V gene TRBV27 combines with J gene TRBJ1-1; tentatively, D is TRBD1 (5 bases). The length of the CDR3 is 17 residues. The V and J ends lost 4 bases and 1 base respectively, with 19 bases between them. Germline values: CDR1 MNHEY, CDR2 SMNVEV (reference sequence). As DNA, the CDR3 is TGTGCCAGCAGTTCCCCCCTGGTGGGAGGGACGAACACTGAAGCTTTCTTT. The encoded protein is CASSSPLVGGTNTEAFF.

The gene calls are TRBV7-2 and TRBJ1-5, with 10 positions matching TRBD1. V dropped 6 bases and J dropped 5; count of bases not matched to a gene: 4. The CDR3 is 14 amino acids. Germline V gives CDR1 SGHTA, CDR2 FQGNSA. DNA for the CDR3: TGTGCCAGCAGACAGACAGGGGGCGATCAGCCCCAGCATTTT. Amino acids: CASRQTGGDQPQHF.

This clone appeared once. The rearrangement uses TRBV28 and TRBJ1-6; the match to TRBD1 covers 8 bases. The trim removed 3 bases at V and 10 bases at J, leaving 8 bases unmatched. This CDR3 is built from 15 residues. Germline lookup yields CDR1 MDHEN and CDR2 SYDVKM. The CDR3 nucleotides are TGTGCCAGCAGTTTCGATCAGGGGGCAAGGTCACCCCTCCACTTT. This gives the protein CASSFDQGARSPLHF.

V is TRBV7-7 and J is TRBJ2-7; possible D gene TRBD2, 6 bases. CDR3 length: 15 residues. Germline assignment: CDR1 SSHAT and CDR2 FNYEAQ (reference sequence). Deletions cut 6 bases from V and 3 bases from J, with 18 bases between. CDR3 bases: TGTGCCAGCAGTCGCTTCCCGGGGGATAACTACGAGCAGTACTTC. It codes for CASSRFPGDNYEQYF.

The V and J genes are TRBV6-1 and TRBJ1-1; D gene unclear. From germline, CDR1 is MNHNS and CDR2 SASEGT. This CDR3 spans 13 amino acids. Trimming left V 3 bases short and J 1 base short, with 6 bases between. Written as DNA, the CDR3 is TGTGCCAGCAGTGAGACATGGAACACTGAAGCTTTCTTT. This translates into CASSETWNTEAFF.